A single sample is the source of the 20 T cell receptor beta chains below, sequenced in a study of cytomegalovirus exposure and HLA in healthy donors. PCR involved 60 Vbeta and 13 Jbeta primers. Libraries were prepared by immunoSEQ multiplex PCR; TCRdb keeps only in-frame clonotypes and omits some of them. This table holds around 190,000 clones, 70% to 80% found once. What was sequenced was PBMCs. These receptors all come from a woman aged 50 to 60 in good health and CMV-seronegative.

The chain recombines TRBV10-3 with TRBJ2-7, with 9 bases matching TRBD1. V shed 7 bases and J 6 bases; nucleotides not matched to a gene: 7. The CDR3 extends over 13 amino acids. Germline V lookup: CDR1 ENHRY, CDR2 SYGVKD. The CDR3 loop is CAIKRDRAAEQYF. The CDR3 DNA reads TGTGCCATCAAGAGGGACAGGGCGGCCGAGCAGTACTTC.

The rearrangement uses TRBV7-9 and TRBJ2-1; the D gene is possibly TRBD2 (6 bases). V was pared by 3 bases and J by 3 bases, with 12 bases between. The CDR3 consists of 15 residues. From germline, CDR1 is SEHNR and CDR2 FQNEAQ (reference sequence). CDR3 sequence reads: CASSFSGRFYNEQFF. The CDR3 DNA reads as TGTGCCAGCAGCTTCTCCGGGAGATTCTACAATGAGCAGTTCTTC.

This CDR3 is CASSPTGLGTDTQYF. The CDR3 bases are TGTGCCAGCAGCCCCACAGGTCTTGGCACAGATACGCAGTATTTT. The genes are TRBV7-3 and TRBJ2-3; D may be TRBD1 (5 bases). The CDR3 loop spans 15 amino acids. Germline CDR1 SGHTA, CDR2 FQGTGA. Trimming cost V 5 bases and J 1 base, with 13 bases left between them. The full variable domain, its missing parts supplied by reference TRBV7-3 and TRBJ2-3, is GAGVSQTPSNKVTEKGKYVELRCDPISGHTALYWYRQSLGQGPEFLIYFQGTGAADDSGLPNDRFFAVRPEGSVSTLKIQRTERGDSAVYLCASSPTGLGTDTQYFGPGTRLTVL.

CDR3 bases: TGTGCCAGCAGCGTAGCGGGGACAGGGGCGTATGGCTACACCTTC. Protein sequence: CASSVAGTGAYGYTF. The chain employs TRBV9 and TRBJ1-2, with TRBD1 matching over 10 bases. V was clipped by 0 bases and J by 5 bases; unmatched bases: 4. Germline V gene sequence: CDR1 SGDLS, CDR2 YYNGEE. The CDR3 totals 15 residues.

Concerning this clone: One end of the junction is discordant with germline, which a read error may explain. The sample carries other DNA sequences with the same CDR3. The chain links TRBV28 to TRBJ1-4, with a possible D match to TRBD1 (5 bases). CDR1 is MDHEN and CDR2 is SYDVKM in the germline V gene. This CDR3 has 13 amino acids. CDR3 DNA: TGTGCCAGCAGTTTAGGGGGGAATGAAAAGCTGTTTTTT. This gives the protein CASSLGGNEKLFF. Combining the CDR3 with reference TRBV28 and TRBJ1-4 gives the whole variable domain DVKVTQSSRYLVKRTGEKVFLECVQDMDHENMFWYRQDPGLGLRLIYFSYDVKMKEKGDIPEGYSVSREKKERFSLILESASTNQTSMYLCASSLGGNEKLFFGSGTQLSVL.

A single count supports this clone. The chain employs TRBV5-4 and TRBJ1-2; TRBD1 aligns across 7 bases. Looked up from germline, CDR1 is SGHNT and CDR2 is YYREEE (reference sequence). V shed 2 bases, J shed 8 bases, and the junction held 6 bases outside the gene matches. This CDR3 is built from 13 residues. The CDR3: CASSLVQGGGYTF. DNA for the CDR3: TGTGCCAGCAGCTTAGTGCAGGGGGGCGGCTACACCTTC.

This chain uses TRBV19 with TRBJ2-5; the D gene is possibly TRBD2 (6 bases). Germline CDR1 LNHDA, CDR2 SQIVND (reference sequence). V was cut by 6 bases and J by 5 bases, with 10 bases left in between. CDR3 length: 12 residues. The CDR3 loop reads CASSRRGETQYF. For the CDR3, the DNA is TGTGCCAGTAGCCGACGGGGGGAGACCCAGTACTTC.

V usage is TRBV7-9 and J usage is TRBJ2-7; 9 bases map to TRBD1. Germline values: CDR1 SEHNR, CDR2 FQNEAQ (reference sequence). With 1 base clipped from V and 4 bases from J, the junction kept 5 bases outside the gene matches. The CDR3 covers 15 residues. In DNA, the CDR3 is TGTGCCAGCAGCTTAGGGGACAGGGTAGGGTACGAGCAGTACTTC. Protein product: CASSLGDRVGYEQYF. Drawing the rest from reference TRBV7-9 and TRBJ2-7, the complete variable domain is DTGVSQNPRHKITKRGQNVTFRCDPISEHNRLYWYRQTLGQGPEFLTYFQNEAQLEKSRLLSDRFSAERPKGSFSTLEIQRTEQGDSAMYLCASSLGDRVGYEQYFGPGTRLTVT.

The chain has TRBV9 and TRBJ2-3; TRBD1 is a possible D gene (5 bases). V lost 1 base, J lost 0 bases, and 6 bases lay in between. The CDR3 is 14 amino acids. CDR1 is SGDLS, CDR2 YYNGEE, per germline. The CDR3 sequence: CASSVWGSTDTQYF. The CDR3 nucleotides read TGTGCCAGCAGCGTATGGGGCAGCACAGATACGCAGTATTTT.

The chain uses TRBV5-6 and TRBJ1-2; 12 nucleotides match TRBD1. Germline CDR1 is SGHDT and CDR2 is YYEEEE. The CDR3 spans 15 residues. Trimming cost V 3 bases and J 7 bases; bases outside gene matches: 7. CDR3 sequence (DNA): TGTGCCAGCAGCTCCAGGGGACAGGGGGCATTTGGCTACACCTTC. This gives the protein CASSSRGQGAFGYTF.

This clone has only one observation. The chain joins TRBV28 to TRBJ1-1; D possibly corresponds to TRBD1 (5 bases). The CDR3 spans 14 residues. Germline loops: CDR1 MDHEN, CDR2 SYDVKM. Trimming removed 3 bases at V and 6 bases at J, with 14 bases between. This CDR3 reads CASSFFRAGAEAFF. In nucleotides, the CDR3 is TGTGCCAGCAGTTTCTTCAGGGCGGGGGCTGAAGCTTTCTTT.

The J gene is TRBJ2-1, the V gene TRBV5-6; no definite D call. The CDR3 spans 15 residues. V gave up 4 bases and J gave up 0 bases, with 11 bases separating them. Germline CDR1 SGHDT, CDR2 YYEEEE. The CDR3 DNA sequence: TGTGCCAGCAGCCCGATATGGAGCTCCTACAATGAGCAGTTCTTC. It translates to CASSPIWSSYNEQFF. The whole variable domain, filled in from reference TRBV5-6 and TRBJ2-1, reads DAGVTQSPTHLIKTRGQQVTLRCSPKSGHDTVSWYQQALGQGPQFIFQYYEEEERQRGNFPDRFSGHQFPNYSSELNVNALLLGDSALYLCASSPIWSSYNEQFFGPGTRLTVL.

This clone was recorded only once. As DNA, the CDR3 is TGTGCCAGCAGTCTAAGGACAGCCCAGAATGAGCAGTTCTTC. This encodes CASSLRTAQNEQFF. The V gene is TRBV2, the J gene TRBJ2-1; D is possibly TRBD1 (6 bases). The V gene's germline CDR1 is SNHLY and CDR2 FYNNEI. This CDR3 region has 14 residues. V lost 5 bases and J 7 bases, leaving 15 bases between the germline ends.

The chain combines TRBV5-1 with TRBJ2-5; 13 bases are shared with TRBD2. This CDR3 region has 17 residues. The germline gives CDR1 SGHRS, CDR2 YFSETQ. J gave up 2 bases and V 0 bases, and 4 bases lay outside the gene matches. The CDR3 loop reads CASSLGTSGSRQETQYF. CDR3 sequence (DNA): TGCGCCAGCAGCTTGGGGACTAGCGGGAGCCGACAAGAGACCCAGTACTTC.

This clone was counted a single time. This sequence joins TRBV19 and TRBJ1-3; a weak D match, TRBD1 (6 bases). The germline gives CDR1 LNHDA, CDR2 SQIVND (reference sequence). V was pared by 10 bases and J by 4 bases, with 11 bases between. This CDR3 spans 12 amino acids. CDR3 nucleotide sequence: TGTGCCACCGGGGGGCTCGGAAACACCATATATTTT. Translated, it gives CATGGLGNTIYF.

The gene calls are TRBV5-1 and TRBJ1-1; D remains ambiguous. V was trimmed by 7 bases and J by 5 bases, leaving 24 bases between them. The CDR3 runs 16 residues. The V gene's germline CDR1 is SGHRS and CDR2 YFSETQ. The CDR3 DNA reads as TGCGCCAGCCGAGGTCGGGGATCCCAAATATATACTGAAGCTTTCTTT. Residues: CASRGRGSQIYTEAFF. Full variable domain (outside the CDR3, taken from reference TRBV5-1 and TRBJ1-1): KAGVTQTPRYLIKTRGQQVTLSCSPISGHRSVSWYQQTPGQGLQFLFEYFSETQRNKGNFPGRFSGRQFSNSRSEMNVSTLELGDSALYLCASRGRGSQIYTEAFFGQGTRLTVV.

This chain connects TRBV7-3 to TRBJ2-5; weak D call: TRBD2 (6 bases). The germline CDR1 and CDR2 sequences are SGHTA and FQGTGA. This CDR3 spans 15 amino acids. Between the trimmed V and J ends, which lost 0 bases and 6 bases, there was a span of 14 bases. CDR3 coding DNA: TGTGCCAGCAGCTTAACGACGGGGGATAGAAAGACCCAGTACTTC. Its protein is CASSLTTGDRKTQYF.

This clone occurred once. The V call is TRBV15, the J call TRBJ1-2; D call uncertain. Per the germline V gene, CDR1 is LNHNV and CDR2 is YYDKDF (reference sequence). The CDR3 totals 12 residues. V gave up 8 bases and J gave up 4 bases, with 11 bases separating them. CDR3 amino acids: CATLSEGYGYTF. CDR3 nucleotides: TGTGCCACCTTAAGTGAGGGCTATGGCTACACCTTC. Full variable domain (rest looked up from reference TRBV15 and TRBJ1-2): DAMVIQNPRYQVTQFGKPVTLSCSQTLNHNVMYWYQQKSSQAPKLLFHYYDKDFNNEADTPDNFQSRRPNTSFCFLDIRSPGLGDTAMYLCATLSEGYGYTFGSGTRLTVV.

The count of this clone is one. This chain connects TRBV5-8 to TRBJ1-4, with D unclear. Germline V lookup: CDR1 SGHTS, CDR2 YDEGEE. This CDR3 is built from 14 residues. V gave up 2 bases and J gave up 7 bases, with 12 bases separating them. The CDR3 DNA sequence: TGTGCCAGCAGCTTAGGGCCGAGGGTTGAAAAACTGTTTTTT. Amino acids: CASSLGPRVEKLFF.

This clone has more than one count but fewer than ten. This chain links TRBV9 with TRBJ1-1; D not resolved. Trimming shortened V by 0 bases and J by 3 bases, and 6 bases separated the two germline ends. CDR3 length: 13 residues. Germline V gene lookup returns CDR1 SGDLS and CDR2 YYNGEE. The CDR3, as DNA: TGTGCCAGCAGCGTAGCGGGAGACACTGAAGCTTTCTTT. Encoded protein: CASSVAGDTEAFF.